The T cell receptor (beta chain) under discussion was sequenced for a study of OX40 agonist ivuxolimab in advanced cancers. Study overall: Mean age around 60 years, range about 20 to 90; 82.7% male.

The assay was immunoSEQ multiplex PCR, and TCRdb's table has in-frame clones only and misses some. The sample holds some 60,000 clones, less than 85% seen once. This clone showed up just once. This specimen consisted of CD4+ or CD8+ T cells sorted from blood, obtained in a trial of the OX40 agonist ivuxolimab. This receptor was identified in an adult with an advanced solid tumor such as melanoma, head and neck, liver or kidney cancer.

Here the CDR3 reads CASSIDRERRGYTF. CDR3 nucleotide sequence: TGTGCCAGCAGTATTGACAGGGAACGTCGCGGCTACACCTTC. V usage is TRBV6-6 and J usage is TRBJ1-2; 7 nucleotides match TRBD1. Germline values: CDR1 MNHNY, CDR2 SVGAGI (reference sequence). The CDR3 runs 14 residues. The trim removed 5 bases at V and 8 bases at J, leaving 11 bases unmatched.